The source of this T cell receptor beta chain is a study of Graves' ophthalmopathy and Graves' hyperthyroidism (dated by TCRdb to between 2017 and 2018). Study-level background: Peripheral blood was collected at initial diagnosis, prior to any treatment. An independent validation cohort was composed of fewer than 20 hyperthyroidism patients and around 16 patients who later progressed from hyperthyroidism to ophthalmopathy. The 90 or so discovery patients were randomly split 7:3 into training and test sets. Once sampling was done, hyperthyroidism patients were given methimazole at a starting dose of 30 mg daily, while ophthalmopathy patients were given high-dose intravenous methylprednisolone. T-cell repertoires of thyroid tissue and blood were compared in 5 or 6 hyperthyroidism patients. In total, 135 blood samples were TCR-sequenced: approximately 42 ophthalmopathy, under 85 hyperthyroidism and approximately 17 hyperthyroidism-to-ophthalmopathy patients. TCR beta repertoire signatures were used to distinguish Graves' ophthalmopathy from Graves' hyperthyroidism and to predict progression to ophthalmopathy. To explore V-J signatures that distinguish ophthalmopathy from hyperthyroidism, a discovery set of around 100 patients was enrolled, made up of under 50 with ophthalmopathy and 55 to 65 with stable hyperthyroidism.

Ophthalmopathy patients had moderately to severely active disease, Clinical Activity Score of at least 3, NOSPECS grade of at least 4, and disease duration under 3 months. Patients with other autoimmune diseases, uncontrolled infections, pregnancy or lactation were excluded from the study. Diagnosis was based on clinical symptoms, serum thyroxine, TRAb, thyroid ultrasound and orbital computed tomography. Ficoll-Paque density gradient centrifugation was used to isolate PBMCs from around 9.1 ml of fresh peripheral blood. Total RNA was extracted with Trizol reagent and quality-checked on an Agilent 2100 Bioanalyzer. This clonotype showed up just a few times. It lacks a known antigen. No base quality values were provided; no much bigger clone lies one nucleotide off. For repertoire sequencing, TCR beta CDR3 regions were amplified from RNA transcripts. The first round was an RT-PCR using HTBI primers with the Qiagen OneStep RT-PCR kit, and this first round was followed by a second-round multiplex PCR, then size selection and purification. Libraries were sequenced on an Illumina HiSeq2000 using paired-end 100 bp reads. The study's processing was this. SOAPnuke was used for read processing, and reads with adapters, uncalled bases, a mean Phred below 15, or no exact constant-primer or identifier match were discarded. COPE v1.2.5 was used to merge high-quality paired reads. Clonotypes were defined as unique nucleotide sequences and were aligned to IMGT TRB V, D and J references using MiTCR v1.1. The analysis was limited to V-J combinations with a frequency above 0.0001, which together covered 99.2% of repertoires. For each V-J combination, a TCR clonal expansion and chaos score was defined as F50 clonal expansion divided by the chaos observed in the TCRdist matrix. Welch's t-statistics and random forest were used to reduce the features to some 13 V-J combinations, which were then used as input to a naive Bayes classifier. Thyroid-blood repertoire similarity was quantified with the Morisita-Horn index. Using fastp trimming at Q25 and MiXCR clonotype assembly, TCRdb reanalyzed the public sequencing data and kept in-frame beta chains. Every CDR3 protein is listed once, alongside the most common genes and DNA of its rows. These V and J calls rely on TCRdb rather than the paper's analysis. This sample is represented by some 200,000 distinct CDR3 sequences; over 25% of them were singletons. The ten largest clones represent approximately 9.6% of the sample.

The CDR3, cysteine through phenylalanine, is 13 amino acids long. Here the CDR3 DNA is all that survives: 39 bases in frame from base 1. Unmatched junction bases come to 5, with V trimmed by 5 bases and J by 4 bases. What the authors observed across the whole study: Among expanded thyroid clonotypes with frequency above 0.001, most also showed up in blood, which suggests that blood repertoires may reflect the thyroid immune response. In cross-validation, the 13-signature model distinguished ophthalmopathy from stable hyperthyroidism with less than 90% sensitivity and 81.08% specificity, while in the test set the corresponding values were roughly 80% and 75%. In validation, the model predicted ophthalmopathy progression with nearly 71% sensitivity and approximately 78% specificity; some 13 predicted patients were CT-confirmed with GO in a median of approximately six months. Sample size was not statistically predetermined, and group allocation was not concealed from the investigators.

Sequenced sample: peripheral blood. The clonotype was recovered from a man between 45 and 60 years old with Graves' ophthalmopathy. Donor details come from another sample of the same person, matched by shared clones. The rearrangement joined TRBV12-3 or TRBV12-4 to TRBJ2-7; 7 bases in the junction line up with TRBD2. Here the CDR3 is given as CASSAASGYEQYF. The nucleotides read TGTGCCAGCAGTGCGGCTAGCGGTTACGAGCAGTACTTC.